The entry below gives a single T cell receptor (beta chain) sequence along with its context. This CDR3 is built from 17 residues. Trimming left V 6 bases short and J 3 bases short, with 22 bases between. CDR1 and CDR2 (germline): SGHTA, FQGNSA. This sample was included in a study of T cell responses to AZD1222 COVID-19 vaccine. Here immunoSEQ multiplex PCR was the method, and the copy in TCRdb shows in-frame clones only, minus some. The sample holds some 190,000 clones, approximately 91% seen once. This TCR was recovered from an adult who received the AZD1222 COVID-19 vaccine. Here the sequenced sample was peripheral blood, taken 28 days after the second AZD1222 dose. This sequence joins TRBV7-2 and TRBJ2-3, with D possibly TRBD1 on 6 matching bases. CDR3 in amino acids: CASSAAAGALRTDTQYF. CDR3 coding DNA: TGTGCCAGCAGTGCAGCGGCAGGGGCATTGCGGACAGATACGCAGTATTTT.